The 20 T cell receptor beta chains in this list originate from one sample, sequenced in a study of T cell responses to AZD1222 COVID-19 vaccine. Sequenced by immunoSEQ multiplex PCR; TCRdb stores in-frame clones only, minus some. Among approximately 130,000 clones, nearly 90% were seen once, and the ten largest hold approximately 9.8%. This material consisted of peripheral blood, taken 28 days after the second AZD1222 dose. Receptors were obtained from an adult who received the AZD1222 COVID-19 vaccine.

The chain employs TRBV5-1 and TRBJ2-2; 9 nucleotides align to TRBD2. The CDR3 has 17 amino acids. Germline CDR1 and CDR2: SGHRS and YFSETQ. V trimming: 4 bases; J trimming: 4 bases; junction bases outside the gene matches: 11. The CDR3 is CASSGGIGLAITGELFF. CDR3 coding DNA: TGCGCCAGCAGCGGGGGGATTGGACTAGCGATCACCGGGGAGCTGTTTTTT.

V and J are TRBV18 and TRBJ2-2, with a tentative D call TRBD1 (5 bases). V was shortened by 3 bases and J by 5 bases, with 13 bases between the two germline ends. The CDR3 has 15 amino acids. Germline CDR1 KGHSH, CDR2 LQKENI. CDR3 protein: CASSPNPQGTGELFF. CDR3 sequence (DNA): TGTGCCAGCTCACCCAACCCTCAGGGAACCGGGGAGCTGTTTTTT. Full variable domain (outside the CDR3, taken from reference TRBV18 and TRBJ2-2): NAGVMQNPRHLVRRRGQEARLRCSPMKGHSHVYWYRQLPEEGLKFMVYLQKENIIDESGMPKERFSAEFPKEGPSILRIQQVVRGDSAAYFCASSPNPQGTGELFFGEGSRLTVL.

This chain joins TRBV5-8 and TRBJ1-2; D not certain. Germline V gives CDR1 SGHTS, CDR2 YDEGEE. This CDR3 contains 14 residues. The V and J ends lost 0 bases and 4 bases respectively, with 10 bases between them. The CDR3 nucleotides read TGTGCCAGCAGCTTGGCGTTCACCGGCTATGGCTACACCTTC. As protein: CASSLAFTGYGYTF.

This chain links TRBV4-2 with TRBJ1-6; D is uncertain. Germline CDR1 LGHNA, CDR2 YNFKEQ. V lost 3 bases, J lost 7 bases, and 19 bases lay in between. The CDR3 is made up of 17 amino acids. Here the CDR3 reads CASSHGGLANFNSPLHF. Here the CDR3 DNA reads TGTGCCAGCAGCCACGGAGGACTGGCAAATTTCAATTCACCCCTCCACTTT.

The chain carries TRBV18 and TRBJ1-6; D is unclear. Germline CDR1 is KGHSH and CDR2 is LQKENI. The germline V and J ends were trimmed by 1 base and 7 bases, with 11 bases remaining between them. The CDR3 is 15 residues long. CDR3 residues: CASSPQEVPNSPLHF. The CDR3 region has the DNA TGTGCCAGCTCACCACAGGAAGTGCCCAATTCACCCCTCCACTTT.

The chain has TRBV5-1 and TRBJ2-2; TRBD1 aligns across 8 bases. The CDR3 spans 14 residues. J gave up 7 bases and V 6 bases, and 8 bases lay outside the gene matches. Germline V lookup: CDR1 SGHRS, CDR2 YFSETQ. DNA of the CDR3: TGCGCCAGCACCACCACAGGGGGTGTCGGGGAGCTGTTTTTT. Protein product: CASTTTGGVGELFF.

CDR3 in DNA: TGTGCCAGCAGTTTCTCGACAGGGAGGGGCACTGAAGCTTTCTTT. Translation: CASSFSTGRGTEAFF. This chain links TRBV6-5 with TRBJ1-1, with TRBD1 identical over 7 bases. With V trimmed by 4 bases and J by 4 bases, 9 bases remained unmatched. Germline CDR1 and CDR2: MNHEY and SVGAGI. The CDR3 sequence is 15 residues long.

The chain links TRBV6-2 or TRBV6-3 to TRBJ2-5, with D uncertain. The CDR3 extends over 14 amino acids. Germline V gives CDR1 MNHEY, CDR2 SVGEGT. Trimming pared 2 bases from V and 4 bases from J, leaving 11 bases between. The CDR3 here is CASSYVTPGETQYF. The CDR3 DNA follows: TGTGCCAGCAGTTACGTCACCCCCGGAGAGACCCAGTACTTC.

This chain uses TRBV19 with TRBJ1-5, with 10 nucleotides matching TRBD1. The J segment lost 0 bases and the V segment lost 4 bases, leaving 3 bases of the junction unmatched. This CDR3 spans 16 amino acids. CDR1 LNHDA and CDR2 SQIVND come from the germline V gene (reference sequence). DNA of the CDR3: TGTGCCAGTAGTACGGACAGGGGGTATAGCAATCAGCCCCAGCATTTT. It yields the protein CASSTDRGYSNQPQHF.

This chain uses TRBV27 with TRBJ1-1, with D possibly TRBD1 on 5 matching bases. Between the trimmed V and J ends, which lost 0 bases and 14 bases, there was a span of 16 bases. The CDR3 runs to 13 residues. Germline CDR1 and CDR2: MNHEY and SMNVEV (reference sequence). CDR3: CASSLSIGPGLFF. DNA of the CDR3: TGTGCCAGCAGTTTATCGATCGGCCCAGGGTTGTTCTTT.

The chain recombines TRBV30 with TRBJ2-7; D gene uncertain. Trimming shortened V by 2 bases and J by 6 bases, and 8 bases separated the two germline ends. The length of the CDR3 is 11 residues. Looked up from germline, CDR1 is GTSNPN and CDR2 is SVGIG (reference sequence). Here the CDR3 DNA reads TGTGCCTGGAGTCTTGGCGGCGAGCAGTACTTC. Protein: CAWSLGGEQYF. The complete variable domain, with remaining parts taken from reference TRBV30 and TRBJ2-7, reads SQTIHQWPATLVQPVGSPLSLECTVEGTSNPNLYWYRQAAGRGLQLLFYSVGIGQISSEVPQNLSASRPQDRQFILSSKKLLLSDSGFYLCAWSLGGEQYFGPGTRLTVT.

This clone has more than one count but fewer than ten. V is TRBV7-2 and J is TRBJ1-2, with TRBD1 identical over 12 bases. This CDR3 spans 17 amino acids. Trimming cost V 5 bases and J 8 bases; bases outside gene matches: 15. The V gene's germline CDR1 is SGHTA and CDR2 FQGNSA. The CDR3 protein is CASSPPGRGQGARGYTF. CDR3 coding DNA: TGTGCCAGCAGCCCTCCGGGTCGGGGACAGGGGGCGCGGGGCTACACCTTC.

A single count supports this clone. This CDR3 reads CASSPDRYYGYTF. In DNA form, the CDR3 reads TGTGCCAGCAGTCCCGACCGCTACTATGGCTACACCTTC. This chain joins TRBV2 and TRBJ1-2; no firm D call. Germline CDR1 reads SNHLY; CDR2 reads FYNNEI. V lost 5 bases to trimming and J lost 3 bases, with 10 bases between them. The CDR3 spans 13 residues. Looking up the rest from reference TRBV2 and TRBJ1-2 gives the full variable domain: EPEVTQTPSHQVTQMGQEVILRCVPISNHLYFYWYRQILGQKVEFLVSFYNNEISEKSEIFDDQFSVERPDGSNFTLKIRSTKLEDSAMYFCASSPDRYYGYTFGSGTRLTVV.

The rearrangement uses TRBV6-5 and TRBJ1-2; D gene uncertain. CDR3 length: 13 amino acids. The germline CDR1 and CDR2 sequences are MNHEY and SVGAGI. With 5 bases removed from V and 4 bases from J, the gap between germline ends came to 11 bases. The CDR3 coding sequence is TGTGCCAGCAGTAAACCCTCTACCTATGGCTACACCTTC. Amino acid sequence: CASSKPSTYGYTF.

This clone has more than one count but fewer than ten. The CDR3 coding sequence is TGTGCCAGCAGTCCCCGGGACAGGGGCGCCGAGCAGTACTTC. Its protein is CASSPRDRGAEQYF. The chain joins TRBV6-6 to TRBJ2-7, with 10 bases fitting TRBD1. CDR1 is MNHNY and CDR2 is SVGAGI in the germline V gene (reference sequence). J was trimmed by 6 bases and V by 5 bases; bases with no gene match: 7. The CDR3 runs 14 residues.

The chain is built from TRBV5-5 and TRBJ2-2; the match to TRBD2 covers 12 bases. The CDR3 is 17 residues long. Germline assignment: CDR1 SGHKS and CDR2 YYEKEE (reference sequence). The J segment lost 4 bases and the V segment lost 3 bases, leaving 7 bases of the junction unmatched. CDR3 amino acids: CASSSQLAGGRTGELFF. CDR3 coding DNA: TGTGCCAGCAGCTCACAACTAGCGGGAGGACGCACCGGGGAGCTGTTTTTT. Complete variable domain (other parts from reference TRBV5-5 and TRBJ2-2): DAGVTQSPTHLIKTRGQQVTLRCSPISGHKSVSWYQQVLGQGPQFIFQYYEKEERGRGNFPDRFSARQFPNYSSELNVNALLLGDSALYLCASSSQLAGGRTGELFFGEGSRLTVL.

V usage is TRBV9 and J usage is TRBJ2-5; D ambiguous. The CDR3 extends over 13 amino acids. Germline V lookup: CDR1 SGDLS, CDR2 YYNGEE. V lost 0 bases and J 0 bases, leaving 3 bases between the germline ends. CDR3 nucleotides: TGTGCCAGCAGCGTAGGCAACCAAGAGACCCAGTACTTC. Encoded protein: CASSVGNQETQYF. The whole variable domain, remainder taken from reference TRBV9 and TRBJ2-5, is DSGVTQTPKHLITATGQRVTLRCSPRSGDLSVYWYQQSLDQGLQFLIQYYNGEERAKGNILERFSAQQFPDLHSELNLSSLELGDSALYFCASSVGNQETQYFGPGTRLLVL.

The rearrangement links TRBV5-1 to TRBJ2-1; no clear D gene. The germline V gene encodes CDR1 SGHRS and CDR2 YFSETQ. The V gene lost 1 base and the J gene lost 5 bases, with 7 bases spanning the gap. The CDR3 loop spans 13 amino acids. This chain's CDR3 is CASSLPGHNEQFF. The CDR3 region has the DNA TGCGCCAGCAGCTTGCCTGGACACAATGAGCAGTTCTTC.

The CDR3 coding sequence is TGTGCCAGCAGCTTTCGGGGGGGTGGACAGGCTAACTATGGCTACACCTTC. Amino acids: CASSFRGGGQANYGYTF. The chain joins TRBV13 to TRBJ1-2, with 7 bases matching TRBD1. Per germline, CDR1 PRHDT and CDR2 FYEKMQ (reference sequence). V was pared by 3 bases and J by 0 bases, with 10 bases of the junction left unmatched. The CDR3 has 17 amino acids.

The CDR3 sequence is CAWAENTEAFF. CDR3 in DNA: TGTGCCTGGGCAGAGAACACTGAAGCTTTCTTT. This chain links TRBV30 with TRBJ1-1; D not certain. CDR3 length: 11 residues. Germline CDR1 and CDR2: GTSNPN and SVGIG (reference sequence). The V end was cut by 5 bases, the J end by 1 base, with 5 bases between.